The clone carrying this T cell receptor beta chain appeared many times. This sample was taken from a study of early T cells in non-severe SARS-CoV-2 infection. One entry per CDR3 protein results from TCRdb running MiXCR on the 5' RACE reads. The repertoire includes tens of thousands of distinct CDR3 sequences, around 5% of them detected once, and roughly 27% sits in the top ten. The ends were cut back, 7 bases at V and 5 bases at J, with 23 bases in the middle. The CDR3 is 16 amino acids. Per the germline V gene, CDR1 is MDHEN and CDR2 is SYDVKM. This sequence was found in an adult who was a healthcare worker with PCR-confirmed SARS-CoV-2 infection or an uninfected control (not recorded which). The sample was whole blood. The chain combines TRBV28 with TRBJ2-5; no clear D gene. CDR3 loop: CASTDNGPLVGETQYF. CDR3 nucleotides: TGTGCCAGCACTGACAACGGTCCCTTGGTGGGGGAGACCCAGTACTTC.